Listed below are T cell receptor beta chains from one sample, sequenced in a study of blood T cell repertoires in COVID-19. The table came from immunoSEQ multiplex PCR; TCRdb's copy has only in-frame clones and leaves some out. The data hold about 300,000 clones, with roughly nine tenths observed a single time. The material sequenced was peripheral blood. These receptors came from a man in his late teens or twenties who had recovered from COVID-19. Both conserved end residues are trimmed from each CDR3.

j_call | v_call | cdr3_aa
TRBJ1-3 | TRBV4-2 | ASSQTTVTGSGNTIY
TRBJ1-1 | TRBV6-6 | ACRVSNTEAF
TRBJ2-1 | TRBV18 | ASSPWTSGDNEQF
TRBJ2-5 | TRBV18 | ASSPTGGRETQY
TRBJ2-5 | TRBV4-1 | ASSRYKEFSGRRETQY
TRBJ1-1 | TRBV5-1 | ASSQAGAEAF
TRBJ2-7 | TRBV13 | ASSSGQGGSYEQY
TRBJ1-2 | TRBV7-2 | ASSLGTGGINYGYT
TRBJ1-1 | TRBV10-3 | AISVPGQGGTEAF
TRBJ1-1 | TRBV19 | ASSIGQGSAF
TRBJ2-1 | TRBV2 | ASSLTGASYNEQF
TRBJ2-3 | TRBV7-9 | ASSLAGVDTQY
TRBJ2-2 | TRBV9 | ASSVGGGAGELF
TRBJ2-3 | TRBV28 | ASSSPALAGTDTQY
TRBJ1-2 | TRBV6-2/TRBV6-3 | ASSSPGQGNYGYT
TRBJ1-1 | TRBV5-1 | ASRSNRDYGTEAF
TRBJ2-7 | TRBV4-2 | ASSQRTGPYEQY
TRBJ1-1 | TRBV11-2 | ASSLQGWTTEAF
TRBJ2-7 | TRBV7-6 | ASSLGARGHSYEQY
TRBJ1-2 | TRBV3-1/TRBV3-2 | ASSQVGQGKSYT
TRBJ1-2 | TRBV4-2 | ASSQDLDRGYYGYT
TRBJ2-7 | TRBV2 | ASRPGLAAVNEQY
TRBJ1-3 | TRBV3-1/TRBV3-2 | ASKQTAISSGNTIY
TRBJ2-7 | TRBV19 | ASSGGGQSFYEQY
TRBJ2-7 | TRBV7-9 | ASSLLAAYEQY
TRBJ1-1 | TRBV6-5 | ATEPGNTEAF
TRBJ1-1 | TRBV11-2 | ASSSPPEKAF
TRBJ2-1 | TRBV2 | ASRDSGYNEQF
TRBJ1-2 | TRBV6-2/TRBV6-3 | ASSLPKASDSVNPRANYGYT
TRBJ2-7 | TRBV27 | ASSSDRSNEQY
TRBJ2-7 | TRBV9 | ASSGTSGRADEQY
TRBJ2-2 | TRBV19 | ASAQGPGSGGTGELF
TRBJ1-5 | TRBV7-8 | ASSPRYSNQPQH
TRBJ1-1 | TRBV5-4 | ASIQQWEGDTEAF
TRBJ1-6 | TRBV13 | ASSSRGGTLH
TRBJ1-4 | TRBV7-2 | ASSLGGQGAEKLF
TRBJ2-1 | TRBV3-1/TRBV3-2 | ASSQENAFAGNNEQF
TRBJ1-1 | TRBV29-1 | SVETGMNTEAF
TRBJ2-7 | TRBV10-1 | ASSQKTGNSYEQY
TRBJ2-1 | TRBV2 | ASTPTSAHNEQF
TRBJ1-1 | TRBV21-1 | ASSKQWTGELNTEAF
TRBJ1-1 | TRBV4-3 | ASSQDLGGWNTEAF
TRBJ1-5 | TRBV28 | ASRTPGGPQH
TRBJ1-5 | TRBV27 | ASSSLPGQGLRQPQH
TRBJ2-1 | TRBV15 | ATSIELGGSSYNEQF
TRBJ1-2 | TRBV5-1 | ASSLDPQGGFYGYT
TRBJ1-5 | TRBV18 | ASSPAGRGRDQPQH
TRBJ2-5 | TRBV11-2 | ASSLAGGGLETQY
TRBJ1-2 | TRBV6-5 | ASSSRQGGNGYT
TRBJ2-1 | TRBV2 | ASSRSIGTSGTPNEQF
TRBJ2-1 | TRBV7-9 | ASSSKQYPYNEQF
TRBJ1-4 | TRBV10-3 | AICRGAHEKLF
TRBJ2-1 | TRBV7-8 | ASSSNRGYNEQF
TRBJ2-3 | TRBV7-3 | ASSLSGGGYDTQY
TRBJ2-2 | TRBV5-5 | ASSLGGGQPYGELF
TRBJ2-3 | TRBV7-8 | ASSLVASGGVTDTQY
TRBJ1-5 | TRBV19 | ASIGGRQRNQPQH